This T cell receptor beta chain was captured in a study of control samples from healthy donors and cancer patients. The method was immunoSEQ multiplex PCR; TCRdb's version includes in-frame clones alone and lacks a portion of them. The sample lists 90,000 to 100,000 clones, about nine tenths occurring once. The germline V and J ends were trimmed by 2 bases and 3 bases, with 7 bases remaining between them. CDR3 length: 13 residues. Germline loops: CDR1 LGHNA, CDR2 YNFKEQ. This receptor was taken from a woman aged 18-29 years in good health. The genes are TRBV4-2 and TRBJ1-1; D is uncertain. Sample: blood. The CDR3, as DNA: TGTGCCAGCAGCCAAAACCGGGACACTGAAGCTTTCTTT. It codes for CASSQNRDTEAFF.